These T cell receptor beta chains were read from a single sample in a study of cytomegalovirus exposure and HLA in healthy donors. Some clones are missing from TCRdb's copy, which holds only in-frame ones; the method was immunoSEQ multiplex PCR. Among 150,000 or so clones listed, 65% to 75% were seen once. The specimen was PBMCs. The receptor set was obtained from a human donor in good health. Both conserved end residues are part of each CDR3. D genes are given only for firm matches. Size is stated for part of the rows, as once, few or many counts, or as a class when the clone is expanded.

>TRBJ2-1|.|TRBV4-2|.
TGTGCCAGCGGATCCACAGGCCACAATGAGCAGTTCTTC
CASGSTGHNEQFF
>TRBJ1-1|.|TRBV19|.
TGTGCCATTAAGGACAGGAACACTGAAGCTTTCTTT
CAIKDRNTEAFF
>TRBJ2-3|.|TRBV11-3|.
TGTGCCAGCAGCTTAGATACCGGGACAGATACGCAGTATTTT
CASSLDTGTDTQYF
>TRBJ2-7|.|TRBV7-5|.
TGTGCCAGAGGGAACAGGGGGGCCTACGAGCAGTACTTC
CARGNRGAYEQYF
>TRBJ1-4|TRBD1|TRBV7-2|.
TGTGCCAGCAAACGAGGGACAGGGGATGAAAAACTGTTTTTT
CASKRGTGDEKLFF
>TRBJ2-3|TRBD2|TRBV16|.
TGTGCCAGCAGCCTTCGGACTAGCGGGGGAGATACGCAGTATTTT
CASSLRTSGGDTQYF
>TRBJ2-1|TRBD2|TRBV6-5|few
TGTGCCAGCAGTTACTCCCCGGGGCCTAGCGGGGGGGCACCGTTCTTC
CASSYSPGPSGGAPFF
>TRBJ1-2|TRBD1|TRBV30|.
TGTGCCTGGAGTGTACAGGGGGCGTTTGGCTACACCTTC
CAWSVQGAFGYTF
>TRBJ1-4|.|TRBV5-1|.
TGCGCCAGCAGCCAGCCGGGAGCAACTAATGAAAAACTGTTTTTT
CASSQPGATNEKLFF
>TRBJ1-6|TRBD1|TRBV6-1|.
TGTGCCAGCAGTGAACGTCAGGGGGCCAATTCACCCCTCCACTTT
CASSERQGANSPLHF
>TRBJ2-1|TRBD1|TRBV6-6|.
TGTGCCAGCAGTGCCGGACAGGGTCGATCTTACAATGAGCAGTTCTTC
CASSAGQGRSYNEQFF
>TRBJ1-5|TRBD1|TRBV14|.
TGTGCCAGCAGCGAGGGACAGTATAGCAATCAGCCCCAGCATTTT
CASSEGQYSNQPQHF
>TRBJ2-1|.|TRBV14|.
TGTGCCAGCAGCCAAGGCGGTTATCGGGATGAGCAGTTCTTC
CASSQGGYRDEQFF
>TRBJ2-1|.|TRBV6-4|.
TGTGCCAGCAGTGACTCAAGCAGGGGTCTCAATGAGCAGTTCTTC
CASSDSSRGLNEQFF
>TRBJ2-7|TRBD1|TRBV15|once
TGTGCCACCAGCAGAGACCGGACAGGCGAGCAGTACTTC
CATSRDRTGEQYF
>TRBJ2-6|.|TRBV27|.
TGTGCCAGCAGTAGCCCCGGGGGCTCTGGGGCCAACGTCCTGACTTTC
CASSSPGGSGANVLTF
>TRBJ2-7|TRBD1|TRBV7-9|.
TGTTCCAGCAGCTTAGGGACAGGGAGCCGCGGATACGAGCAGTACTTC
CSSSLGTGSRGYEQYF
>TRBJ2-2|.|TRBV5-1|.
TGCGCCAGCAGCTTGGTGTCCGAGGGCTTTACCGGGGAGCTGTTTTTT
CASSLVSEGFTGELFF
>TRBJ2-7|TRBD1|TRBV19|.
TGTGCCAGTAGTACCACCGGGACAGGGATCTCCGAGCAGTACTTC
CASSTTGTGISEQYF
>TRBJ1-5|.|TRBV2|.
TGTGCCAGCAGCGAATCGGGACTGAAACAGCCCCAGCATTTT
CASSESGLKQPQHF
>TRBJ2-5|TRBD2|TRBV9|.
TGTGCCAGCAGCGTAGCTCAGCGGGGGGGCTTAGAGACCCAGTACTTC
CASSVAQRGGLETQYF
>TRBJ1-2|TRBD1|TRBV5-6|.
TGTGCCAGCAGCTTCCGGGACAGGGGCTACACCTTC
CASSFRDRGYTF
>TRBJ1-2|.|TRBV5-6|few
TGTGCCAGCAGCAACGCGAACTATGGCTACACCTTC
CASSNANYGYTF
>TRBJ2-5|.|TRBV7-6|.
TGTGCCAGCACCTCAGGGGCTACGACGGAGACCCAGTACTTC
CASTSGATTETQYF
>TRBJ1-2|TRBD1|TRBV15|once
TGTGCCACCAGCAGGACAGGGGGAAACTATGGCTACACCTTC
CATSRTGGNYGYTF
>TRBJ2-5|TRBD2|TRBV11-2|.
TGTGCCAGCAGCTTATTTAAGGGGACTACTTTAGAGACCCAGTACTTC
CASSLFKGTTLETQYF
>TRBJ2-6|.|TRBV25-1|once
TGTGCCAGCAGTGAATATATTCGTAACTCTGGGGCCAACGTCCTGACTTTC
CASSEYIRNSGANVLTF
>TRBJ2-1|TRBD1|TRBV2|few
TGTGCCAGCGAGACAGGGGCCAATGAGCAGTTCTTC
CASETGANEQFF
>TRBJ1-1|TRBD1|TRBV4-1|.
TGCGCCAGCAGCCAAGATCAACAGGGGGCGAACACTGAAGCTTTCTTT
CASSQDQQGANTEAFF
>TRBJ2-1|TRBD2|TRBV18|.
TGTGCCAGCTCACAGGCGGGGGGGACCTACAATGAGCAGTTCTTC
CASSQAGGTYNEQFF
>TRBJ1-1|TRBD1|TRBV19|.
TGTGCCAGTAGTATTTGGACAGGGTCTAACACTGAAGCTTTCTTT
CASSIWTGSNTEAFF
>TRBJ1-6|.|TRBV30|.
TGTGCCTGGAGTGTTCAGGAACAGGCACCCCTCCACTTT
CAWSVQEQAPLHF
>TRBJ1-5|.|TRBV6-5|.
TGTGCCAGCAGTTACTCGGGAAGCGGTCAGCCCCAGCATTTT
CASSYSGSGQPQHF